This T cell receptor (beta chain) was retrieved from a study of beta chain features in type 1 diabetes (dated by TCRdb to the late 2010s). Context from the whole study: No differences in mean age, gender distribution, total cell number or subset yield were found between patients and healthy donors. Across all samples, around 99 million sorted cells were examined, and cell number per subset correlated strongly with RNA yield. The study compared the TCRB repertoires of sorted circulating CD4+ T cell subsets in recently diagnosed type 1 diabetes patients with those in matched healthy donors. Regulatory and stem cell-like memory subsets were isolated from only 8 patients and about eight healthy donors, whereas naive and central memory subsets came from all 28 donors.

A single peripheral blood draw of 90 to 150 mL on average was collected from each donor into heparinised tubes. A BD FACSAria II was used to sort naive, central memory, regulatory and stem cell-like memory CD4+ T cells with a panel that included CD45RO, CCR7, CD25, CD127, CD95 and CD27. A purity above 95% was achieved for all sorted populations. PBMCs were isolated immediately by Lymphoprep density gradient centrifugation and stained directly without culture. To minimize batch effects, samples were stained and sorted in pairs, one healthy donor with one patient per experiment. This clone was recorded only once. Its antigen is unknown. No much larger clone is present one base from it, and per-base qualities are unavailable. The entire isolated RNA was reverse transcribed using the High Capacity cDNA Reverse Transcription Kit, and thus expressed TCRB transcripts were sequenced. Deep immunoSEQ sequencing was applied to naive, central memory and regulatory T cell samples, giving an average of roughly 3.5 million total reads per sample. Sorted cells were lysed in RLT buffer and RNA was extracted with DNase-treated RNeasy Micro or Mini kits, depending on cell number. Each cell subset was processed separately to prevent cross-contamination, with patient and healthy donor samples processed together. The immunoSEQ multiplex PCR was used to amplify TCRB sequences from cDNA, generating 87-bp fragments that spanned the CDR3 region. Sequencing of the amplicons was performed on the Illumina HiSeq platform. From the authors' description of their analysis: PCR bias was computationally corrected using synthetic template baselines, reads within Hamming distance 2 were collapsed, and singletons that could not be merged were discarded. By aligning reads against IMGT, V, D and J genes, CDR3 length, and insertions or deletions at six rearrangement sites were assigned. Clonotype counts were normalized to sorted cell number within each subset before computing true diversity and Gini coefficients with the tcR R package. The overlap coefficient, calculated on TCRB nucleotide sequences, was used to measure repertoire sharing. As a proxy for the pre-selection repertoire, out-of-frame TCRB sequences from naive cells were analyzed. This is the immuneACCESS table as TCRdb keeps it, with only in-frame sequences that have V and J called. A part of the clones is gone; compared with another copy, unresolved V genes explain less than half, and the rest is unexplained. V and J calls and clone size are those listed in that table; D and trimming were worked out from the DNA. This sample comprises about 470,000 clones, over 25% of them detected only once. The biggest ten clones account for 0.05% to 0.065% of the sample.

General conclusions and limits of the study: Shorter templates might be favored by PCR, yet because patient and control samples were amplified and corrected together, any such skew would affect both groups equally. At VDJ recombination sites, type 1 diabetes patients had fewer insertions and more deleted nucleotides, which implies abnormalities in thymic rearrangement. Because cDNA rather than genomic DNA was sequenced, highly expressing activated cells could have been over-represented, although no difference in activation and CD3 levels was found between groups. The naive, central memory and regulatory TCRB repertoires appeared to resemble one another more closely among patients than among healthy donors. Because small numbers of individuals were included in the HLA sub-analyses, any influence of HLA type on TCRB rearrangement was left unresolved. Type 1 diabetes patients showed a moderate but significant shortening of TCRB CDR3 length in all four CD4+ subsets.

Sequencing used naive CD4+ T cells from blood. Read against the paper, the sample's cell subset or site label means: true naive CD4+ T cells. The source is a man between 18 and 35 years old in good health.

The CDR3 protein is CASSQGQANQPQHF. The nucleotide sequence reads as follows: TGTGCCAGCAGCCAGGGACAGGCCAATCAGCCCCAGCATTTT. The sequence links TRBV7-9 to TRBJ1-5, and 8 bases in between align with TRBD1. Germline trimming: 5 bases from V, 3 bases from J; junction bases outside gene matches: 3. Per the germline V gene (reference sequence), SEHNR is the CDR1 and FQNEAQ is the CDR2. There are 14 amino acids in the CDR3, from cysteine to phenylalanine inclusive. Here the CDR3 DNA is all that survives: 42 bases in frame from base 1.